The rows below give T cell receptor beta chains drawn from one sample of a study of cytomegalovirus exposure and HLA in healthy donors. Generated by immunoSEQ multiplex PCR, the TCRdb table keeps only in-frame clones and is missing some. The table for this sample gives some 60,000 clones. Sequences were obtained from PBMCs. The receptors were sampled from a male donor in good health and CMV-seronegative. The CDR3 runs from the conserved cysteine through the conserved F or W. A D gene is named only where the DNA matches it firmly.

>TRBV6-5|TRBJ1-1|-
CASSYGGGNTEAFF
TGTGCCAGCAGTTACGGGGGGGGCAACACTGAAGCTTTCTTT
>TRBV28|TRBJ1-6|-
CASSTTLTDSPFDNSPLHF
TGTGCCAGCAGCACAACACTCACGGACAGCCCTTTTGATAATTCACCCCTCCACTTT
>TRBV7-6|TRBJ2-7|-
CASSQIAAREQYF
TGTGCCAGCAGCCAAATCGCCGCTAGAGAGCAGTACTTC
>TRBV30|TRBJ2-1|-
CAWGFSGVEQFF
TGTGCCTGGGGATTCTCGGGGGTAGAGCAGTTCTTC
>TRBV7-9|TRBJ2-1|TRBD2
CASSYLADEQFF
TGTGCCAGCAGCTATCTAGCGGATGAGCAGTTCTTC
>TRBV11-2|TRBJ2-3|TRBD2
CASSPSGEGDTQYF
TGTGCCAGCAGCCCTAGCGGGGAGGGGGATACGCAGTATTTT
>TRBV28|TRBJ1-2|-
CASTSWSNGYTF
TGTGCCAGCACCTCCTGGAGTAATGGCTACACCTTC
>TRBV7-3|TRBJ2-2|-
CASSQPQGNTGELFF
TGTGCCAGCAGCCAACCGCAGGGCAACACCGGGGAGCTGTTTTTT
>TRBV7-2|TRBJ2-7|-
CASSLGGDAYEQYF
TGTGCCAGCAGCTTAGGGGGGGACGCCTACGAGCAGTACTTC
>TRBV6-1|TRBJ2-1|-
CASSEASGSYNEQFF
TGTGCCAGCAGTGAGGCGTCCGGGTCCTACAATGAGCAGTTCTTC
>TRBV4-1|TRBJ2-5|TRBD2
CASSQVAGVETQYF
TGCGCCAGCAGCCAAGTGGCGGGAGTGGAGACCCAGTACTTC
>TRBV6-1|TRBJ1-5|-
CASRLGPTRQPQHF
TGTGCCAGCCGCCTGGGTCCTACCAGGCAGCCCCAGCATTTT
>TRBV7-3|TRBJ2-6|TRBD2
CASSSRGGTGGANVLTF
TGTGCCAGCAGCTCCCGGGGGGGTACGGGCGGGGCCAACGTCCTGACTTTC
>TRBV7-3|TRBJ2-6|-
CASSLLWASGANVLTF
TGTGCCAGCAGCTTATTATGGGCATCTGGGGCCAACGTCCTGACTTTC
>TRBV28|TRBJ1-1|-
CASSSGDRVGEAFF
TGTGCCAGCAGTTCCGGCGACCGGGTGGGTGAAGCTTTCTTT
>TRBV29-1|TRBJ1-2|-
CSVELSGYTF
TGCAGCGTTGAACTCAGTGGCTACACCTTC
>TRBV7-9|TRBJ2-7|-
CASSRLGRGYEQYF
TGTGCCAGCAGCCGACTGGGCCGGGGCTACGAGCAGTACTTC
>TRBV7-2|TRBJ1-1|-
CASSPDTEAFF
TGTGCCAGCAGCCCCGACACTGAAGCTTTCTTT
>TRBV5-1|TRBJ1-2|-
CASSSATGPYGYTF
TGCGCCAGCAGCTCGGCTACAGGGCCCTATGGCTACACCTTC
>TRBV18|TRBJ2-5|-
CASSPREYQETQYF
TGTGCCAGCTCACCACGGGAGTACCAAGAGACCCAGTACTTC
>TRBV5-4|TRBJ2-7|TRBD2
CASSSGTSGHSYEQYF
TGTGCCAGCAGCTCCGGGACTAGCGGGCACTCCTACGAGCAGTACTTC
>TRBV19|TRBJ2-6|-
CASSRGQGLPSGANVLTF
TGTGCCAGTAGTAGGGGCCAGGGGCTCCCTTCTGGGGCCAACGTCCTGACTTTC
>TRBV28|TRBJ1-1|-
CARTLNTEAFF
TGTGCCAGAACTCTGAACACTGAAGCTTTCTTT
>TRBV28|TRBJ2-1|-
CASSPGGQSDNEQFF
TGTGCCAGCAGCCCCGGAGGCCAGTCTGACAATGAGCAGTTCTTC
>TRBV18|TRBJ2-3|TRBD2
CASSPALAADTQYF
TGTGCCAGCTCACCGGCACTAGCGGCAGATACGCAGTATTTT
>TRBV25-1|TRBJ2-1|-
CASSEFETGDYNEQFF
TGTGCCAGCAGTGAATTTGAGACAGGTGACTACAATGAGCAGTTCTTC
>TRBV19|TRBJ2-5|TRBD1
CASSRQGGETQYF
TGTGCCAGTAGCAGACAGGGCGGGGAGACCCAGTACTTC
>TRBV7-9|TRBJ1-1|-
CASSLAVGPRDTEAFF
TGTGCCAGCAGCTTAGCGGTCGGTCCTCGGGACACTGAAGCTTTCTTT
>TRBV7-2|TRBJ1-1|-
CASSLAYRTPQGSNTEAFF
TGTGCCAGCAGCTTAGCTTACAGAACACCCCAAGGAAGTAACACTGAAGCTTTCTTT
>TRBV5-1|TRBJ2-2|-
CASSLVVSTGELFF
TGCGCCAGCAGCTTGGTTGTCAGCACCGGGGAGCTGTTTTTT
>TRBV11-3|TRBJ2-1|-
CASSFRPEAPYNEQFF
TGTGCCAGCAGCTTCAGACCGGAGGCCCCCTACAATGAGCAGTTCTTC
>TRBV10-3|TRBJ1-5|TRBD1
CAIRDREGNQPQHF
TGTGCCATTCGGGACAGGGAAGGCAATCAGCCCCAGCATTTT
>TRBV7-2|TRBJ1-1|-
CASSPTGVPGNTEAFF
TGTGCCAGCAGCCCGACAGGCGTCCCGGGGAACACTGAAGCTTTCTTT
>TRBV5-8|TRBJ1-4|-
CASSLEGAGEKLFF
TGTGCCAGCAGCCTAGAGGGCGCGGGTGAAAAACTGTTTTTT
>TRBV7-8|TRBJ2-1|TRBD2
CASSLGGRGEAEQFF
TGTGCCAGCAGCTTAGGCGGGCGGGGGGAGGCTGAGCAGTTCTTC
>TRBV6-6|TRBJ1-1|-
CASSHEAGGTEAFF
TGTGCCAGCAGCCACGAAGCGGGGGGGACTGAAGCTTTCTTT
>TRBV19|TRBJ1-1|TRBD1
CASRDRSEAFF
TGTGCCAGTAGGGACAGGTCTGAAGCTTTCTTT
>TRBV5-5|TRBJ2-7|TRBD1
CASRAGTGGEQYF
TGTGCCAGCAGGGCCGGGACAGGGGGCGAGCAGTACTTC
>TRBV11-1|TRBJ1-6|-
CASSLERGVSPLHF
TGTGCCAGCAGCTTAGAAAGGGGCGTGTCACCCCTACACTTT
>TRBV30|TRBJ1-1|-
CAWGAMNTEAFF
TGTGCCTGGGGAGCCATGAACACTGAAGCTTTCTTT
>TRBV5-1|TRBJ2-3|-
CASSPGLSSTDTQYF
TGCGCCAGCAGCCCGGGACTCTCTAGCACAGATACGCAGTATTTT
>TRBV19|TRBJ2-7|TRBD1
CASSVGTVRRGEQYF
TGTGCCAGTAGTGTAGGGACAGTCCGTCGGGGCGAGCAGTACTTC
>TRBV7-2|TRBJ1-5|-
CASSLRGQPQHF
TGTGCCAGCAGCTTACGAGGGCAGCCCCAGCATTTT